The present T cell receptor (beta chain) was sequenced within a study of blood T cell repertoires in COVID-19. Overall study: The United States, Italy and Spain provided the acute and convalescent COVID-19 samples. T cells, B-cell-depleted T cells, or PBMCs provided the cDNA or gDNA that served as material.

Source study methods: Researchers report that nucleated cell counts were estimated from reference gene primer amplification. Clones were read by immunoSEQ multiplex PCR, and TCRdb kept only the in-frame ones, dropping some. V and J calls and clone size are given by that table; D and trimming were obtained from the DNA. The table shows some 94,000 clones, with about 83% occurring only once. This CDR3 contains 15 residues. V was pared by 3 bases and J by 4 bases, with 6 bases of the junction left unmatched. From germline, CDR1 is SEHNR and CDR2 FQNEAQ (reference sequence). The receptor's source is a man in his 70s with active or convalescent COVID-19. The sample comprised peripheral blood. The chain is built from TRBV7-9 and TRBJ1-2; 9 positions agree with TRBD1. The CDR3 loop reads CASSFRDREPYGYTF. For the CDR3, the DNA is TGTGCCAGCAGCTTCCGGGACAGGGAACCCTATGGCTACACCTTC.